Below, 3 T cell receptor beta chains from the same sample are listed, as sequenced in a study of CD8+CD57+ T cells in acquired aplastic anemia. Patients sequenced had flow cytometry evidence of CD8+CD57+ cell expansion. Profiling that covered TCR beta VDJ and CDR3 relied on genomic DNA as its template. TCRdb used MiXCR to reprocess the reads, holding one entry per CDR3 protein. Found here are some 160,000 distinct CDR3 sequences, around 43% of them singletons; the top ten hold 3.2%. The sequenced sample consisted of sorted CD4+, CD8+, or CD8+CD57+ T cells (not recorded which) from PBMCs. These receptors came from a human donor with aplastic anemia.

A word on this clonotype: Since a much larger clone is just one base distant, this may be a read error. The rearrangement joins TRBV7-3 to TRBJ1-1; D is ambiguous. The CDR3 contains 13 residues. Germline lookup yields CDR1 SGHTA and CDR2 FQGTGA. In nucleotides, the CDR3 is TGTGCCTGCAGCTTCCTTGAGAACACTGAAGCTTTCTTT. This sequence encodes CACSFLENTEAFF.

The rearrangement uses TRBV7-9 and TRBJ2-7; perhaps TRBD1 as D (6 bases). V lost 5 bases, J lost 3 bases, and 17 bases lay in between. CDR3 length: 15 amino acids. The germline gives CDR1 SEHNR, CDR2 FQNEAQ (reference sequence). CDR3 protein: CASSPPGTGRYEQYF. DNA of the CDR3: TGTGCCAGCAGCCCCCCGGGAACAGGGCGCTACGAGCAGTACTTC. The full variable domain, rest sourced from reference TRBV7-9 and TRBJ2-7, is DTGVSQNPRHKITKRGQNVTFRCDPISEHNRLYWYRQTLGQGPEFLTYFQNEAQLEKSRLLSDRFSAERPKGSFSTLEIQRTEQGDSAMYLCASSPPGTGRYEQYFGPGTRLTVT.

CDR3 sequence reads: CASRAGGNSPLHF. CDR3 in DNA: TGTGCCAGCAGAGCGGGGGGGAATTCACCCCTCCACTTT. The chain uses TRBV2 and TRBJ1-6; perhaps TRBD1 as D (5 bases). V dropped 6 bases and J dropped 7 bases, with 10 bases sitting between them. Germline V gene data show CDR1 as SNHLY and CDR2 as FYNNEI. The CDR3 runs 13 residues.